These 5 T cell receptor beta chains originate from one sample sequenced in a study of cytomegalovirus exposure and HLA in healthy donors. Clones were sequenced by immunoSEQ multiplex PCR, and TCRdb holds only the in-frame ones, with some missing. Of roughly 250,000 clones in the sample, approximately 90% were seen once. The sample consisted of PBMCs. The receptors were sampled from a man aged 18 to 35 in good health and CMV-seronegative.

Only one count was recorded for this clone. The CDR3 region has the DNA TGCGCCAGCAGTCGGGACAGGATTGGTGATACGCAGTATTTT. This codes for CASSRDRIGDTQYF. This rearrangement joins TRBV5-1 to TRBJ2-3; 8 nucleotides align to TRBD1. V lost 5 bases, J lost 6 bases, and 8 bases stayed unmatched. Germline CDR1 is SGHRS and CDR2 is YFSETQ. The CDR3 totals 14 residues.

The J gene is TRBJ2-7, the V gene TRBV19; 7 bases are shared with TRBD1. The CDR3 runs to 15 residues. Trimming removed 1 base from V and 5 bases from J; junction bases left unmatched: 8. Germline CDR1 reads LNHDA; CDR2 reads SQIVND (reference sequence). CDR3 residues: CASSIGPGGLHEQYF. The CDR3, as DNA: TGTGCCAGTAGTATAGGTCCAGGGGGATTGCACGAGCAGTACTTC.

The chain has TRBV5-1 and TRBJ2-5; D gene ambiguous. Looked up from germline, CDR1 is SGHRS and CDR2 is YFSETQ. The CDR3 totals 15 residues. Trimming pared 2 bases from V and 2 bases from J, leaving 13 bases between. The CDR3 DNA reads as TGCGCCAGCAGCTTAAGCGAGACGAGACAAGAGACCCAGTACTTC. Translated: CASSLSETRQETQYF.

The V call is TRBV7-2, the J call TRBJ2-7; TRBD2 aligns across 12 bases. CDR3 length: 16 residues. In germline, CDR1 is SGHTA, CDR2 FQGNSA. V lost 3 bases and J lost 4; bases outside the gene matches: 7. The CDR3 sequence is CASSFFLAGGPYEQYF. CDR3 coding DNA: TGTGCCAGCAGCTTCTTTCTAGCGGGGGGGCCTTACGAGCAGTACTTC.

The sample holds one count of this clone. The CDR3 region has the DNA TGTGCCAGCAGCTTAGCAGGAGGATCAACTAATGAAAAACTGTTTTTT. It encodes CASSLAGGSTNEKLFF. J is TRBJ1-4 and V is TRBV7-6, with no clear D. The CDR3 covers 16 residues. Trimming removed 0 bases at V and 0 bases at J, with 8 bases between. Germline V gene lookup returns CDR1 SGHVS and CDR2 FNYEAQ.